The following is a T cell receptor (beta chain) sequence with its context. The CDR3 spans 14 residues. With V trimmed by 8 bases and J by 6 bases, 8 bases remained unmatched. The germline CDR1 and CDR2 sequences are MRHNA and SNTAGT. The data belong to a study of blood T cell repertoires in COVID-19. Background on the study: COVID-19 samples from acute and convalescent phases originated in the United States, Italy and Spain. PBMCs, B-cell-depleted T cells, or T cells were the source of the cDNA or gDNA that made up the material.

Under the authors' procedure: Researchers report that nucleated cell counts were estimated from reference gene primer amplification. Data came from immunoSEQ multiplex PCR; TCRdb stores just in-frame clones and leaves some out. V, J and clone size are those of that table, while D and trimming were read from the DNA. Of 240,000 or so clones in the sample, about 90% were seen once. The receptor was isolated from a man in his sixties with acute or convalescent COVID-19. Sequencing input: peripheral blood. This chain links TRBV6-4 with TRBJ2-2; 8 bases match TRBD1. The CDR3, as DNA: TGTGCCAGCCGAAGGACAGGGCCCGCCGGGGAGCTGTTTTTT. Translating it yields CASRRTGPAGELFF.